The 8 T cell receptor beta chains presented below share a single source sample, sequenced in a study of T cell repertoires in cytomegalovirus infection. These receptors' targets are unknown. Each CDR3 protein is one row after TCRdb ran MiXCR on the reads. In the table there are approximately 1,000,000 distinct CDR3 sequences, about 33% of which are singletons. Source: cultured CD8+ T cells from PBMCs, taken from culture after CMV antigen stimulation. The source is a human donor in good health (CMV status not recorded). Some clones in this sample may be carry-over from other donors' samples.

CDR3 region: CAIRGSPGYTF. CDR3 DNA sequence: TGTGCCATCAGGGGCTCCCCTGGCTACACCTTC. The chain carries TRBV10-3 and TRBJ1-2; no clear D gene. Trimming took off 6 bases at V and 7 bases at J, with 9 bases between the two ends. This CDR3 contains 11 residues. The germline V gene encodes CDR1 ENHRY and CDR2 SYGVKD.

This clonotype was counted at least ten times. This chain uses TRBV11-3 with TRBJ2-3; 7 bases are shared with TRBD2. The CDR3 length is 16 residues. Trimming cost V 5 bases and J 3 bases; bases outside gene matches: 11. Germline V gene lookup returns CDR1 SGHNT and CDR2 YENEEA. CDR3 loop: CASSRTGTGGTDTQYF. The CDR3 coding sequence is TGTGCCAGCAGCCGTACCGGGACCGGGGGGACAGATACGCAGTATTTT.

The V call is TRBV2, the J call TRBJ2-7; D might be TRBD1 (7 bases). The germline V gene has CDR1 SNHLY and CDR2 FYNNEI. The CDR3 loop spans 16 amino acids. V was pared by 0 bases and J by 2 bases, with 14 bases between. The CDR3 region has the DNA TGTGCCAGCAGTGAAGCGCGGGGACAGTTAACCTACGAGCAGTACTTC. Amino acid sequence: CASSEARGQLTYEQYF. The full variable domain, completed using reference TRBV2 and TRBJ2-7, is EPEVTQTPSHQVTQMGQEVILRCVPISNHLYFYWYRQILGQKVEFLVSFYNNEISEKSEIFDDQFSVERPDGSNFTLKIRSTKLEDSAMYFCASSEARGQLTYEQYFGPGTRLTVT.

This chain joins TRBV9 and TRBJ1-1, with a tentative D call TRBD1 (6 bases). This CDR3 contains 15 residues. CDR1 and CDR2 from the germline V gene are SGDLS and YYNGEE. The V end was cut by 3 bases, the J end by 5 bases, with 17 bases between. CDR3: CASSGPKQGRTEAFF. The DNA of the CDR3 is TGTGCCAGCAGCGGACCTAAACAGGGAAGGACTGAAGCTTTCTTT. The whole variable domain, filled in from reference TRBV9 and TRBJ1-1, reads DSGVTQTPKHLITATGQRVTLRCSPRSGDLSVYWYQQSLDQGLQFLIQYYNGEERAKGNILERFSAQQFPDLHSELNLSSLELGDSALYFCASSGPKQGRTEAFFGQGTRLTVV.

This clonotype was counted once. Since a much larger clone is just one base distant, this may be a read error. The chain uses TRBV7-6 and TRBJ2-5, with D uncertain. Looked up from germline, CDR1 is SGHVS and CDR2 is FNYEAQ. The CDR3 has 13 residues. The CDR3 DNA reads TGTGCCAGCAGCGGGATCCCCCAAGAGACCCAGCACTTC. This encodes CASSGIPQETQHF.

The chain links TRBV4-3 to TRBJ2-3, with D possibly being TRBD2 (5 bases). The V end lost 0 bases, the J end lost 4 bases, and 11 bases lay between the germline ends. From germline, CDR1 is LGHNA and CDR2 YSLEER. This CDR3 has 15 residues. The CDR3 loop is CASSQDWLAADTQYF. The CDR3 nucleotides are TGCGCCAGCAGCCAAGACTGGCTAGCTGCAGATACGCAGTATTTT.

This clonotype came up many times. The V gene is TRBV7-6, the J gene TRBJ2-1; 10 bases agree with TRBD1. From germline, CDR1 is SGHVS and CDR2 FNYEAQ. The CDR3 consists of 16 residues. Trimming took 4 bases from V and 3 from J; bases not matched to a gene: 6. The CDR3 DNA sequence: TGTGCCAGCAGCTCTCCGGGACAGGGGAACTACAATGAGCAGTTCTTC. It translates to CASSSPGQGNYNEQFF.

This clonotype was seen only once. The V call is TRBV2, the J call TRBJ2-6, with unresolved D. Germline assignment: CDR1 SNHLY and CDR2 FYNNEI. V lost 8 bases, J lost 2 bases, and 22 bases lay in between. This CDR3 contains 18 residues. The CDR3 sequence is CASCRSWQAVAGANVLTF. The CDR3 DNA reads as TGTGCCAGCTGCCGAAGTTGGCAGGCTGTAGCTGGGGCCAACGTCCTGACTTTC.